This TCR beta chain was retrieved from a study of blood T cell repertoires in COVID-19. Study at large: COVID-19 samples, acute and convalescent, were from the United States, Italy and Spain. Sample material is recorded as cDNA or gDNA derived from T cells, B-cell-depleted T cells, or PBMCs.

Original handling: Estimated nucleated cell counts came from reference gene primer amplification. Generated by immunoSEQ multiplex PCR, the TCRdb table keeps only in-frame clones and is missing some. The V and J calls and clone size were taken over from that table, and D and trimming were inferred from the DNA. The sample shows about 190,000 clones, around 85% of them seen only once. Trimming pared 2 bases from V and 3 bases from J, leaving 10 bases between. Germline values: CDR1 KGHDR, CDR2 SFDVKD. This CDR3 is built from 15 residues. Material for sequencing was peripheral blood. The receptor's source is a man over 45 who had recovered from COVID-19. The V call is TRBV24-1, the J call TRBJ2-4; D is possibly TRBD1 (6 bases). CDR3 sequence (DNA): TGTGCCACCAGTGATTCAGGGGCAGACAAAAACATTCAGTACTTC. The encoded protein is CATSDSGADKNIQYF.